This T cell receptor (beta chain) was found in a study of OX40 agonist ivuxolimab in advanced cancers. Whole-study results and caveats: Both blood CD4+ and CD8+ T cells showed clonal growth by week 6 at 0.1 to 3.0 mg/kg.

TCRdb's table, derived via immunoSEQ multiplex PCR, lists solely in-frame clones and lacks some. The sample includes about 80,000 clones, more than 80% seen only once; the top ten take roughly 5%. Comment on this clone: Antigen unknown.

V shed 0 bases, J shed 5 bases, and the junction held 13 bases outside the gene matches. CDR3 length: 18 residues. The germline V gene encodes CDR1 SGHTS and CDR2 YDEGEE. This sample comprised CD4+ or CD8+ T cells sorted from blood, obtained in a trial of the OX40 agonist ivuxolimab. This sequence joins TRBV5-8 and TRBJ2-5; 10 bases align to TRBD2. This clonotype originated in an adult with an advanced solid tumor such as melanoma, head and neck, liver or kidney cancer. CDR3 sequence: CASSLVSSGRNLRETQYF. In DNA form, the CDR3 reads TGTGCCAGCAGCTTGGTTTCTAGCGGGAGAAATCTCCGGGAGACCCAGTACTTC. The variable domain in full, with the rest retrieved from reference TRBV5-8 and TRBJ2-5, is EAGVTQSPTHLIKTRGQQATLRCSPISGHTSVYWYQQALGLGLQFLLWYDEGEERNRGNFPPRFSGRQFPNYSSELNVNALELEDSALYLCASSLVSSGRNLRETQYFGPGTRLLVL.